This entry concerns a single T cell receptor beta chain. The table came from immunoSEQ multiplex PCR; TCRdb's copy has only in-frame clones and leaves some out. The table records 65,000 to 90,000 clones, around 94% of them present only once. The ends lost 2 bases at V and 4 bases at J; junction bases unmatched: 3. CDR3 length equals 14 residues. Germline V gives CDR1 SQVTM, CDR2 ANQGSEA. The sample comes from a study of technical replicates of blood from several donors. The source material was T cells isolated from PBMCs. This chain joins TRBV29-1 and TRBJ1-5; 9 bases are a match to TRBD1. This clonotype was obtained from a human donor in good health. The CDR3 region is CSVELTGGNQPQHF. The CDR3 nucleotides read TGCAGCGTTGAACTGACAGGGGGTAATCAGCCCCAGCATTTT.